The 11 T cell receptor beta chains given below trace back to one sample, sequenced in a study of control samples from healthy donors and cancer patients. Sequenced by immunoSEQ multiplex PCR; TCRdb stores in-frame clones only, minus some. The sample shows some 71,000 clones, approximately 90% of them seen only once. The sample taken for sequencing was PBMCs. All receptors come from a woman aged 50 to 65 with colorectal cancer.

The DNA for the CDR3 is TGTGCCAGCAGCTTATTCGACGGCTCAGGCTATGGCTACACCTTC. Translation: CASSLFDGSGYGYTF. The V call is TRBV7-2, the J call TRBJ1-2; no clear D. This CDR3 comprises 15 residues. Germline V gene data show CDR1 as SGHTA and CDR2 as FQGNSA. The germline V and J ends were trimmed by 2 bases and 4 bases, with 14 bases remaining between them.

J is TRBJ2-3 and V is TRBV18, with 10 nucleotides matching TRBD2. The length of the CDR3 is 17 residues. Trimming removed 0 bases from V and 1 base from J; junction bases left unmatched: 4. Germline lookup yields CDR1 KGHSH and CDR2 LQKENI. CDR3 bases: TGTGCCAGCTCACCACCGTCCGGGACTAGCGGCACAGATACGCAGTATTTT. As protein: CASSPPSGTSGTDTQYF.

The chain couples TRBV6-5 to TRBJ2-5; D call uncertain. The CDR3 covers 15 residues. The germline V and J ends were trimmed by 5 bases and 2 bases, with 15 bases remaining between them. Per the germline V gene, CDR1 is MNHEY and CDR2 is SVGAGI. For the CDR3, the DNA is TGTGCCAGCAGTCCCCTGGAATATGGGCAAGAGACCCAGTACTTC. Translating gives CASSPLEYGQETQYF.

The CDR3 sequence: CATRDRGMVTEAFF. CDR3 DNA sequence: TGTGCCACCCGGGACAGGGGGATGGTTACTGAAGCTTTCTTT. The V gene is TRBV6-5, the J gene TRBJ1-1; TRBD1 matches at 11 bases. V dropped 10 bases and J dropped 5; count of bases not matched to a gene: 9. Looked up from germline, CDR1 is MNHEY and CDR2 is SVGAGI. The CDR3 covers 14 residues.

This clone was picked up one time. This sequence joins TRBV18 and TRBJ2-7, with D possibly TRBD1 on 5 matching bases. With 3 bases removed from V and 5 bases from J, the gap between germline ends came to 14 bases. The germline CDR1 and CDR2 sequences are KGHSH and LQKENI. This CDR3 comprises 14 residues. The CDR3 reads CASSPPIGVHEQYF. The CDR3 region has the DNA TGTGCCAGCTCACCTCCCATAGGGGTCCACGAGCAGTACTTC.

This clone was detected once. The rearrangement links TRBV6-5 to TRBJ2-2, with 9 bases that match TRBD2. Unmatched junction bases numbered 6, after V lost 6 bases and J lost 4 bases. This CDR3 is built from 15 residues. CDR1 and CDR2 from the germline V gene are MNHEY and SVGAGI. The CDR3 region is CASRRREGPTGELFF. The CDR3 region has the DNA TGTGCCAGCAGACGGCGGGAGGGCCCCACCGGGGAGCTGTTTTTT.

The rearrangement joins TRBV2 to TRBJ1-1; D might be TRBD1 (5 bases). The CDR3 covers 15 residues. Germline CDR1 SNHLY, CDR2 FYNNEI. Trimming removed 6 bases at V and 4 bases at J, with 18 bases between. The CDR3 here is CASSEAGQGFTEAFF. The DNA of the CDR3 is TGTGCCAGCAGCGAGGCTGGGCAGGGTTTCACTGAAGCTTTCTTT.

This rearrangement joins TRBV19 to TRBJ1-5; TRBD1 matches 9 bases. Trimming at V came to 4 bases and at J to 3 bases, leaving 10 bases not matched to a gene. CDR3 length: 17 amino acids. Germline loops: CDR1 LNHDA, CDR2 SQIVND (reference sequence). CDR3 DNA: TGTGCCAGTAGTACACAGACAGGGGGGGGTTTCAATCAGCCCCAGCATTTT. Translating it yields CASSTQTGGGFNQPQHF.

V usage is TRBV19 and J usage is TRBJ1-1, with 8 bases lining up with TRBD1. Germline V gene sequence: CDR1 LNHDA, CDR2 SQIVND (reference sequence). The trim removed 4 bases at V and 4 bases at J, leaving 5 bases unmatched. The CDR3 has 14 amino acids. In nucleotides, the CDR3 is TGTGCCAGTAGTAGGACAGGGCTCGGCACTGAAGCTTTCTTT. Amino acid sequence: CASSRTGLGTEAFF.

The chain has TRBV9 and TRBJ1-1; no clear D gene. V lost 4 bases and J 4 bases, leaving 14 bases between the germline ends. Germline lookup yields CDR1 SGDLS and CDR2 YYNGEE. The CDR3 spans 14 residues. The DNA for the CDR3 is TGTGCCAGCAGCCCGAGGGCCCTAGGCACTGAAGCTTTCTTT. Its protein product is CASSPRALGTEAFF.

The gene calls are TRBV19 and TRBJ1-6; no firm D call. Per germline, CDR1 LNHDA and CDR2 SQIVND (reference sequence). Trimming took 0 bases from V and 5 from J, leaving 8 bases between them. CDR3 size: 15 residues. Here the CDR3 reads CASSIDRGDNSPLHF. As DNA, the CDR3 is TGTGCCAGTAGTATAGATCGGGGTGATAATTCACCCCTCCACTTT.